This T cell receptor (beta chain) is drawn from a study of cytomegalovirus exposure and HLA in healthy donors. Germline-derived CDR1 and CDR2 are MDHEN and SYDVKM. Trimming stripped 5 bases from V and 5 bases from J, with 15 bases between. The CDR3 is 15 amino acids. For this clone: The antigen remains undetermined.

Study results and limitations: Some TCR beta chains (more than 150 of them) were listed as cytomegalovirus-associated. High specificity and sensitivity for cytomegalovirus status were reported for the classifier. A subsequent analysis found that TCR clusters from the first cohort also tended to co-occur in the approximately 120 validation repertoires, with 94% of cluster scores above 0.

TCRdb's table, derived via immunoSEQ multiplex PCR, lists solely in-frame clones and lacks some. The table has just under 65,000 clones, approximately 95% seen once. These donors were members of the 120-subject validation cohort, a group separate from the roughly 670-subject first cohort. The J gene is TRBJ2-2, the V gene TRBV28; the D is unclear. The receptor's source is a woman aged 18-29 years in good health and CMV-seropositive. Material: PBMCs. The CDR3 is CASSPALVLTGELFF. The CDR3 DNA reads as TGTGCCAGCAGTCCCGCCCTAGTCCTAACCGGGGAGCTGTTTTTT. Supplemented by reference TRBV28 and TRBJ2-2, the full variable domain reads DVKVTQSSRYLVKRTGEKVFLECVQDMDHENMFWYRQDPGLGLRLIYFSYDVKMKEKGDIPEGYSVSREKKERFSLILESASTNQTSMYLCASSPALVLTGELFFGEGSRLTVL.